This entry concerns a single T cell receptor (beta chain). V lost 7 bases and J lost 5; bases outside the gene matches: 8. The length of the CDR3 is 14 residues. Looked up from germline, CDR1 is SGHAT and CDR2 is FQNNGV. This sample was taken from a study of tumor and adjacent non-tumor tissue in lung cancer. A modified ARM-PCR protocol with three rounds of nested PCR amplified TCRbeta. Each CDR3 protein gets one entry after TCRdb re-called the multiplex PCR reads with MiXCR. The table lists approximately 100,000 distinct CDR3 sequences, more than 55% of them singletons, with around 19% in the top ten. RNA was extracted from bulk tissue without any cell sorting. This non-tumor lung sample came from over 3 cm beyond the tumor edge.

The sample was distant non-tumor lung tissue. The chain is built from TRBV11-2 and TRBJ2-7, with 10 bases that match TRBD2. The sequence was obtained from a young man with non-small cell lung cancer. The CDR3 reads CASNWGTSDDEQYF. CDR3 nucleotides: TGTGCCAGCAACTGGGGGACTAGCGACGACGAGCAGTACTTC.